The T cell receptor beta chain under discussion was sequenced for a study of blood T cell repertoires in COVID-19. Study background: Some COVID-19 samples were acute and others convalescent; all came from the United States, Italy and Spain. The cDNA or gDNA used as material had been derived from T cells, B-cell-depleted T cells, or PBMCs.

In the original workflow: How many nucleated cells were present was estimated from reference gene primer amplification. Profiling relied on immunoSEQ multiplex PCR, and the TCRdb table lists in-frame clones only, not all of them. V and J calls and clone size come straight from that table; D and trimming were deduced from the DNA. The profile shows 140,000 to 150,000 clones, around 83% of them singletons. The Seattle patients joined while their infection was active and were tracked longitudinally afterward. This sequence was found in a young man with COVID-19, enrolled during active disease. The sample taken for sequencing was peripheral blood.

CDR3 residues: CASSQDLGTAKETQYF. Written as DNA, the CDR3 is TGTGCCAGCAGCCAAGACCTCGGGACAGCAAAAGAGACCCAGTACTTC. This chain joins TRBV3-1 (or the pseudogene TRBV3-2) and TRBJ2-5; 7 positions match TRBD1. The trim removed 0 bases at V and 3 bases at J, leaving 7 bases unmatched. CDR1 and CDR2 (germline): LGHDT, YNNKEL (reference sequence). CDR3 size: 16 residues.